A single sample gave rise to the 24 T cell receptor beta chains below, sequenced in a study of cytomegalovirus exposure and HLA in healthy donors. A multiplex PCR was run with 60 Vbeta primers and 13 Jbeta primers. Produced via immunoSEQ multiplex PCR; TCRdb's table is partial and in-frame only. The sample has around 190,000 clones, over 75% seen once. Sequences were obtained from PBMCs. All receptors derive from a woman in her forties or fifties in good health and CMV-seronegative.

The chain employs TRBV9 and TRBJ2-2, with 13 nucleotides matching TRBD2. The germline V gene encodes CDR1 SGDLS and CDR2 YYNGEE. V shed 4 bases, J shed 7 bases, and the junction held 7 bases outside the gene matches. This CDR3 region has 16 residues. The chain's CDR3 is CASSRTSGGAGGELFF. The CDR3 coding sequence is TGTGCCAGCAGCCGAACTAGCGGGGGGGCCGGCGGGGAGCTGTTTTTT.

This clone was seen a few times. The genes are TRBV30 and TRBJ2-6; tentatively, D is TRBD2 (7 bases). In germline, CDR1 is GTSNPN, CDR2 SVGIG (reference sequence). V lost 2 bases and J lost 8, with 10 bases in between. The CDR3 contains 13 residues. This CDR3 is CAWSRGATNVLTF. CDR3 DNA: TGTGCCTGGAGTCGGGGGGCTACCAACGTCCTGACTTTC. The full variable domain, in which reference TRBV30 and TRBJ2-6 provide the parts outside the CDR3, is SQTIHQWPATLVQPVGSPLSLECTVEGTSNPNLYWYRQAAGRGLQLLFYSVGIGQISSEVPQNLSASRPQDRQFILSSKKLLLSDSGFYLCAWSRGATNVLTFGAGSRLTVL.

V and J are TRBV7-6 and TRBJ1-4; D remains ambiguous. Trimming removed 5 bases from V and 0 bases from J, with 7 bases in between. Germline V gene lookup returns CDR1 SGHVS and CDR2 FNYEAQ. This CDR3 contains 14 residues. CDR3 DNA sequence: TGTGCCAGCAGCCCCCGGGCAACTAATGAAAAACTGTTTTTT. Its translation is CASSPRATNEKLFF.

J is TRBJ2-7 and V is TRBV30; 13 bases fit TRBD2. V lost 4 bases to trimming and J lost 3 bases; unmatched junction nucleotides: 18. Germline values: CDR1 GTSNPN, CDR2 SVGIG (reference sequence). There are 19 residues in the CDR3. The CDR3 sequence is CAWMRPGTSGTNLLYEQYF. The CDR3 DNA sequence: TGTGCCTGGATGCGACCCGGGACTAGCGGGACGAATTTACTCTACGAGCAGTACTTC.

V and J are TRBV28 and TRBJ1-2; TRBD1 matches at 9 bases. Trimming removed 7 bases from V and 8 bases from J; junction bases left unmatched: 11. Germline V CDR1 and CDR2: MDHEN, SYDVKM. This CDR3 has 14 amino acids. CDR3: CASIPGQGSGGYTF. The DNA for the CDR3 is TGTGCCAGCATACCGGGACAGGGTTCCGGAGGCTACACCTTC.

The gene calls are TRBV4-2 and TRBJ2-2, with D tentatively TRBD2 (5 bases). V was trimmed by 0 bases and J by 4 bases, leaving 9 bases between them. CDR1 is LGHNA and CDR2 is YNFKEQ in the germline V gene. This CDR3 is built from 15 residues. CDR3 in DNA: TGTGCCAGCAGCCAAGAGGTGACTATCACCGGGGAGCTGTTTTTT. Its protein is CASSQEVTITGELFF.

V and J are TRBV7-6 and TRBJ2-7, with TRBD2 matching 7 bases. CDR1 is SGHVS, CDR2 FNYEAQ, per germline. Trimming took 4 bases from V and 6 from J; bases not matched to a gene: 3. The CDR3 has 12 residues. The CDR3 is CASSWGGSEQYF. In DNA, the CDR3 is TGTGCCAGCAGCTGGGGGGGGTCCGAGCAGTACTTC. Drawing the rest from reference TRBV7-6 and TRBJ2-7, the complete variable domain is GAGVSQSPRYKVTKRGQDVALRCDPISGHVSLYWYRQALGQGPEFLTYFNYEAQQDKSGLPNDRFSAERPEGSISTLTIQRTEQRDSAMYRCASSWGGSEQYFGPGTRLTVT.

The rearrangement joins TRBV7-2 to TRBJ2-5, with a weak D call TRBD2 (5 bases). Germline assignment: CDR1 SGHTA and CDR2 FQGNSA. With 4 bases removed from V and 1 base from J, the gap between germline ends came to 7 bases. CDR3 size: 13 residues. The CDR3 coding sequence is TGTGCCAGCAGCTCGGGATTCCAAGAGACCCAGTACTTC. It yields the protein CASSSGFQETQYF.

The chain has TRBV11-2 and TRBJ2-1; TRBD1 matches at 11 bases. This CDR3 contains 16 residues. V lost 6 bases to trimming and J lost 5 bases; unmatched junction nucleotides: 9. The V gene's germline CDR1 is SGHAT and CDR2 FQNNGV. DNA for the CDR3: TGTGCCAGCAGTTTTGCCGTGGGACAGGGGGACAATGAGCAGTTCTTC. Translating gives CASSFAVGQGDNEQFF.

V is TRBV5-6 and J is TRBJ2-3, with 10 bases lining up with TRBD1. Unmatched junction bases numbered 2, after V lost 2 bases and J lost 5 bases. Germline-derived CDR1 and CDR2 are SGHDT and YYEEEE. The CDR3 sequence is 14 residues long. CDR3 residues: CASSFRTGGDTQYF. The CDR3 bases are TGTGCCAGCAGCTTCCGGACAGGGGGAGATACGCAGTATTTT. Together with reference TRBV5-6 and TRBJ2-3, the CDR3 gives the full variable domain: DAGVTQSPTHLIKTRGQQVTLRCSPKSGHDTVSWYQQALGQGPQFIFQYYEEEERQRGNFPDRFSGHQFPNYSSELNVNALLLGDSALYLCASSFRTGGDTQYFGPGTRLTVL.

This chain links TRBV9 with TRBJ2-1; 12 nucleotides line up with TRBD2. The CDR3 length is 16 residues. CDR1 and CDR2 from the germline V gene are SGDLS and YYNGEE. The ends lost 0 bases at V and 5 bases at J; junction bases unmatched: 3. This CDR3 reads CASSVGTSGDNNEQFF. The CDR3 nucleotides are TGTGCCAGCAGCGTAGGGACTAGCGGGGACAACAATGAGCAGTTCTTC.

The CDR3 sequence: CASMGFAGDPYEQYF. The CDR3 nucleotides are TGTGCCAGCATGGGGTTCGCGGGAGACCCCTACGAGCAGTACTTC. The chain recombines TRBV28 with TRBJ2-7, with 7 positions matching TRBD2. The germline CDR1 and CDR2 sequences are MDHEN and SYDVKM. V dropped 7 bases and J dropped 2; count of bases not matched to a gene: 11. This CDR3 is 15 amino acids long.

Concerning this clone: At the DNA level, this CDR3 is encoded by other sequences in the same sample as well. The V call is TRBV19, the J call TRBJ2-7; possible D gene TRBD2, 5 bases. The germline gives CDR1 LNHDA, CDR2 SQIVND (reference sequence). This CDR3 contains 14 residues. With 1 base removed from V and 0 bases from J, the gap between germline ends came to 7 bases. CDR3 DNA: TGTGCCAGTAGTATAGGTGGGAGCTCCTACGAGCAGTACTTC. This gives the protein CASSIGGSSYEQYF. The full variable domain, with the rest looked up from reference TRBV19 and TRBJ2-7, is DGGITQSPKYLFRKEGQNVTLSCEQNLNHDAMYWYRQDPGQGLRLIYYSQIVNDFQKGDIAEGYSVSREKKESFPLTVTSAQKNPTAFYLCASSIGGSSYEQYFGPGTRLTVT.

There are a few counts of this clone. The genes are TRBV19 and TRBJ1-5; D remains unclear. Trimming removed 3 bases from V and 5 bases from J, with 5 bases in between. Germline V gives CDR1 LNHDA, CDR2 SQIVND (reference sequence). This CDR3 is built from 12 residues. The CDR3 loop reads CASSMRDQPQHF. CDR3 nucleotides: TGTGCCAGTAGTATGCGGGATCAGCCCCAGCATTTT.

The gene calls are TRBV7-6 and TRBJ2-5; TRBD1 might be the D (6 bases). Germline V CDR1 and CDR2: SGHVS, FNYEAQ. Trimming left V 3 bases short and J 5 bases short, with 7 bases between. The CDR3 length is 12 residues. CDR3 in amino acids: CASSLRGETQYF. CDR3 sequence (DNA): TGTGCCAGCAGCTTGAGGGGGGAGACCCAGTACTTC.

The rearrangement joins TRBV5-1 to TRBJ2-1; 14 bases are a match to TRBD2. V was clipped by 3 bases and J by 8 bases; unmatched bases: 7. Germline V gene sequence: CDR1 SGHRS, CDR2 YFSETQ. The CDR3 extends over 16 amino acids. The CDR3: CASSSAGTSGSDEQFF. The CDR3 region has the DNA TGCGCCAGCAGCTCCGCCGGGACTAGCGGGAGCGATGAGCAGTTCTTC.

The gene calls are TRBV2 and TRBJ2-2, with D maybe TRBD1 (7 bases). The V gene lost 8 bases and the J gene lost 1 base, with 11 bases spanning the gap. Germline loops: CDR1 SNHLY, CDR2 FYNNEI. CDR3 length: 14 amino acids. In DNA form, the CDR3 reads TGTGCCAGCGGGAGGACAGGGAACACCGGGGAGCTGTTTTTT. Translation: CASGRTGNTGELFF.

CDR3 sequence: CASSQDGRKETQYF. CDR3 DNA: TGCGCCAGCAGCCAAGATGGCAGGAAAGAGACCCAGTACTTC. The genes are TRBV4-1 and TRBJ2-5; no clear D gene. Trimming took off 0 bases at V and 3 bases at J, with 8 bases between the two ends. Per the germline V gene, CDR1 is MGHRA and CDR2 is YSYEKL. This CDR3 contains 14 residues.

The genes are TRBV7-9 and TRBJ2-1; 10 bases match TRBD1. Germline CDR1 is SEHNR and CDR2 is FQNEAQ (reference sequence). The CDR3 runs 16 residues. The V segment lost 5 bases and the J segment 5 bases; nucleotides outside the gene matches: 9. CDR3 protein: CASSKATGGADNEQFF. The CDR3 nucleotides read TGTGCCAGCAGCAAGGCGACAGGGGGCGCTGACAATGAGCAGTTCTTC.

The chain couples TRBV7-2 to TRBJ1-5, with D possibly being TRBD1 (5 bases). Germline V gene sequence: CDR1 SGHTA, CDR2 FQGNSA. V lost 5 bases to trimming and J lost 6 bases, with 14 bases between them. The CDR3 is made up of 14 amino acids. The CDR3 nucleotides read TGTGCCAGCAGCCTCCTCGACAGAGGTCAGCCCCAGCATTTT. As protein: CASSLLDRGQPQHF.

This chain uses TRBV10-3 with TRBJ2-1, with 10 positions matching TRBD2. This CDR3 has 16 residues. CDR1 and CDR2 (germline): ENHRY, SYGVKD. V trimming: 0 bases; J trimming: 7 bases; junction bases outside the gene matches: 6. The CDR3 protein is CAISESGAGGPNEQFF. DNA for the CDR3: TGTGCCATCAGTGAGTCTGGAGCGGGGGGGCCTAATGAGCAGTTCTTC.

This clone was picked up one time. The V gene is TRBV28, the J gene TRBJ2-7; D unclear. The CDR3 consists of 14 residues. Trimming took 1 base from V and 2 from J, leaving 9 bases between them. CDR1 is MDHEN, CDR2 SYDVKM, per germline. CDR3 nucleotide sequence: TGTGCCAGCAGTTTATATGGCAGTACCTACGAGCAGTACTTC. Translation: CASSLYGSTYEQYF.

J is TRBJ1-4 and V is TRBV27; D not resolved. V was pared by 5 bases and J by 0 bases, with 7 bases between. CDR1 MNHEY and CDR2 SMNVEV come from the germline V gene (reference sequence). The CDR3 runs 14 residues. In DNA form, the CDR3 reads TGTGCCAGCAGTCGGTATGCAACTAATGAAAAACTGTTTTTT. Protein product: CASSRYATNEKLFF.

The rearrangement uses TRBV7-9 and TRBJ2-1; 11 bases map to TRBD2. The CDR3 spans 14 residues. Germline CDR1 SEHNR, CDR2 FQNEAQ (reference sequence). Trimming at V came to 3 bases and at J to 9 bases, leaving 4 bases not matched to a gene. The CDR3 DNA follows: TGTGCCAGCAGCTTCACTAGCGGGAGTCTTGAGCAGTTCTTC. This codes for CASSFTSGSLEQFF.